One and the same sample provided the 22 T cell receptor beta chains below, sequenced in a study of blood T cell repertoires in COVID-19. TCRdb keeps only in-frame clones here, not all; method: immunoSEQ multiplex PCR. Of 250,000 to 400,000 clones in the sample, 85% were seen once. Sequenced material: PBMCs or T cells enriched from blood (not recorded which). The receptors shown here come from a woman under 40 who had been exposed to COVID-19.

This rearrangement joins TRBV28 to TRBJ1-1; D unclear. The CDR3 covers 15 residues. Germline V gene sequence: CDR1 MDHEN, CDR2 SYDVKM. V was clipped by 1 base and J by 4 bases, with 13 bases between them. The CDR3 DNA reads as TGTGCCAGCAGTTTATTCCATCGACGGAGCACTGAAGCTTTCTTT. Translation gives CASSLFHRRSTEAFF.

The chain is built from TRBV27 and TRBJ1-2; no definite D call. Germline CDR1 MNHEY, CDR2 SMNVEV (reference sequence). Trimming removed 6 bases at V and 10 bases at J, with 21 bases between. There are 14 residues in the CDR3. DNA of the CDR3: TGTGCCAGCAGAGCACCGGGTCCCGGGATAGACTACACCTTC. Protein sequence: CASRAPGPGIDYTF.

The rearrangement links TRBV20-1 to TRBJ1-2, with 7 bases identical to TRBD1. V shed 3 bases and J 5 bases; nucleotides not matched to a gene: 3. This CDR3 spans 12 amino acids. CDR1 is DFQATT, CDR2 SNEGSKA, per germline (reference sequence). CDR3 DNA sequence: TGCAGTGCTAGTTTCAGGGGGTATGGCTACACCTTC. Residues: CSASFRGYGYTF.

In its sample, this clone was seen once. CDR3 DNA: TGTGCCAGTAGTGTACAGGGGGCGAAACTAGGTGGCTACACCTTC. Translated: CASSVQGAKLGGYTF. The chain has TRBV19 and TRBJ1-2; 9 bases align to TRBD1. In germline, CDR1 is LNHDA, CDR2 SQIVND (reference sequence). V trimming: 5 bases; J trimming: 7 bases; junction bases outside the gene matches: 11. CDR3 length: 15 residues.

The J gene is TRBJ1-1, the V gene TRBV5-1, with TRBD1 identical over 7 bases. Germline CDR1 is SGHRS and CDR2 is YFSETQ. J gave up 6 bases and V 4 bases, and 9 bases lay outside the gene matches. CDR3 length: 14 amino acids. CDR3 DNA sequence: TGCGCCAGCAGCCCCACAGGGGTCGTGGCTGAAGCTTTCTTT. Protein sequence: CASSPTGVVAEAFF.

The chain employs TRBV20-1 and TRBJ1-1; 7 nucleotides match TRBD1. Germline V gene sequence: CDR1 DFQATT, CDR2 SNEGSKA (reference sequence). Trimming took 6 bases from V and 7 from J; bases not matched to a gene: 5. This CDR3 spans 11 amino acids. This CDR3 is CSAERGLEAFF. The CDR3 DNA is TGCAGTGCAGAGAGGGGGCTTGAAGCTTTCTTT.

This clone was counted a few times. The chain has TRBV7-8 and TRBJ2-7; D is unclear. Trimming removed 4 bases at V and 4 bases at J, with 14 bases between. This CDR3 spans 14 amino acids. Germline values: CDR1 SGHVS, CDR2 FQNEAQ. CDR3 region: CASSSRAGAYEQYF. DNA for the CDR3: TGTGCCAGCAGCTCTCGCGCTGGTGCTTACGAGCAGTACTTC.

This clone was observed a few times. The CDR3 region is CASRQGGRSPLHF. DNA for the CDR3: TGTGCCAGCAGACAGGGCGGCAGATCACCCCTCCACTTT. V gene TRBV12-3 or TRBV12-4 combines with J gene TRBJ1-6, with TRBD1 as a possible D gene (6 bases). Trimming took 6 bases from V and 10 from J, leaving 13 bases between them. There are 13 residues in the CDR3.

The CDR3 DNA reads as TGTGCCAGCAGCCTACAGGGGGACACTGAAGCTTTCTTT. This translates into CASSLQGDTEAFF. The chain has TRBV14 and TRBJ1-1; 8 bases agree with TRBD1. This CDR3 spans 13 amino acids. Germline CDR1 reads SGHDN; CDR2 reads FVKESK. J lost 3 bases, V lost 4 bases, and 1 base had no gene match.

V gene TRBV4-3 combines with J gene TRBJ2-7; TRBD2 matches at 9 bases. J lost 3 bases, V lost 3 bases, and 9 bases had no gene match. Germline V gene sequence: CDR1 LGHNA, CDR2 YSLEER. This CDR3 has 16 residues. The CDR3 sequence: CASSQERTSALYEQYF. CDR3 sequence (DNA): TGCGCCAGCAGCCAGGAAAGGACTAGCGCCCTCTACGAGCAGTACTTC.

The chain is built from TRBV28 and TRBJ1-4; 12 bases fit TRBD1. Germline V CDR1 and CDR2: MDHEN, SYDVKM. The CDR3 spans 20 residues. Germline trimming cut 3 bases from V and 6 bases from J; bases unmatched to any gene: 17. The CDR3 nucleotides read TGTGCCAGCAGTTTCTCAATCCCCGGGACAGGGGGCGGACCTTATGAAAAACTGTTTTTT. It specifies CASSFSIPGTGGGPYEKLFF.

This clone came up once. The chain employs TRBV2 and TRBJ1-2, with D maybe TRBD1 (5 bases). Germline V gene data show CDR1 as SNHLY and CDR2 as FYNNEI. The CDR3 length is 13 residues. Between the trimmed V and J ends, which lost 6 bases and 1 base, there was a span of 9 bases. CDR3 sequence reads: CASRRRGNYGYTF. The CDR3 DNA sequence: TGTGCCAGCAGGAGGAGGGGTAACTATGGCTACACCTTC.

The genes are TRBV9 and TRBJ2-3, with 13 bases matching TRBD2. The V gene end was trimmed by 4 bases and the J gene end by 7 bases; junction bases not matched to a gene: 9. Germline V CDR1 and CDR2: SGDLS, YYNGEE. The CDR3 contains 16 residues. CDR3 DNA sequence: TGTGCCAGCAGCCCCCGGACTAGCGGGGGCCCACATACGCAGTATTTT. This encodes CASSPRTSGGPHTQYF. Combining the CDR3 with reference TRBV9 and TRBJ2-3 gives the whole variable domain DSGVTQTPKHLITATGQRVTLRCSPRSGDLSVYWYQQSLDQGLQFLIQYYNGEERAKGNILERFSAQQFPDLHSELNLSSLELGDSALYFCASSPRTSGGPHTQYFGPGTRLTVL.

The rearrangement joins TRBV4-2 to TRBJ2-5, with D possibly matching TRBD1 (6 bases). The V end lost 0 bases, the J end lost 7 bases, and 24 bases lay between the germline ends. CDR3 size: 18 residues. Germline CDR1 and CDR2: LGHNA and YNFKEQ. The CDR3 sequence: CASSQEFQSWGRGVTQYF. CDR3 sequence (DNA): TGTGCCAGCAGCCAAGAATTCCAGAGTTGGGGGCGCGGCGTGACCCAGTACTTC.

The rearrangement uses TRBV30 and TRBJ1-6; D gene uncertain. Germline V gives CDR1 GTSNPN, CDR2 SVGIG (reference sequence). Between the trimmed V and J ends, which lost 0 bases and 9 bases, there was a span of 15 bases. The CDR3 runs to 15 residues. The CDR3 spells CAWSVRGGIGSPLHF. The DNA of the CDR3 is TGTGCCTGGAGTGTACGAGGAGGAATCGGTTCACCCCTCCACTTT. The full variable domain, in which reference TRBV30 and TRBJ1-6 provide the parts outside the CDR3, is SQTIHQWPATLVQPVGSPLSLECTVEGTSNPNLYWYRQAAGRGLQLLFYSVGIGQISSEVPQNLSASRPQDRQFILSSKKLLLSDSGFYLCAWSVRGGIGSPLHFGNGTRLTVT.

The rearrangement joins TRBV3-1 (or the pseudogene TRBV3-2) to TRBJ2-1, with D perhaps TRBD1 (5 bases). The V and J ends lost 3 bases and 8 bases respectively, with 17 bases between them. This CDR3 is built from 15 residues. In germline, CDR1 is LGHDT, CDR2 YNNKEL (reference sequence). The CDR3 region is CASSQTYRPSDEQFF. CDR3 nucleotide sequence: TGTGCCAGCAGCCAGACATACAGGCCCAGCGATGAGCAGTTCTTC.

The genes are TRBV29-1 and TRBJ1-1, with D uncertain. Trimming stripped 2 bases from V and 9 bases from J, with 13 bases between. Germline values: CDR1 SQVTM, CDR2 ANQGSEA. The CDR3 has 12 residues. The CDR3 DNA follows: TGCAGCGTTGAATTGTCCAGCGATAAAGCTTTCTTT. Translating it yields CSVELSSDKAFF.

V and J are TRBV7-3 and TRBJ2-7; TRBD1 agrees at 9 bases. Germline V gives CDR1 SGHTA, CDR2 FQGTGA. V shed 5 bases, J shed 5 bases, and the junction held 7 bases outside the gene matches. The CDR3 covers 14 residues. The CDR3 nucleotides read TGTGCCAGCAGCAGCGAGGACAGGGGTGACGAGCAGTACTTC. Translating it yields CASSSEDRGDEQYF.

The chain employs TRBV6-5 and TRBJ1-2, with D tentatively TRBD1 (6 bases). V was pared by 4 bases and J by 7 bases, with 10 bases between. The length of the CDR3 is 12 residues. CDR1 is MNHEY and CDR2 is SVGAGI in the germline V gene. CDR3 nucleotide sequence: TGTGCCAGCAGTTCAGGGGTTCGTGGCTACACCTTC. Translating gives CASSSGVRGYTF.

This chain joins TRBV9 and TRBJ2-1; D not certain. This CDR3 is 11 amino acids long. Between the trimmed V and J ends, which lost 4 bases and 8 bases, there was a span of 7 bases. Germline CDR1 reads SGDLS; CDR2 reads YYNGEE. CDR3 nucleotides: TGTGCCAGCAGCTTATTTGATGAGCAGTTCTTC. Amino acid sequence: CASSLFDEQFF.

This rearrangement joins TRBV28 to TRBJ2-1; possibly TRBD1 for D (5 bases). V lost 0 bases to trimming and J lost 5 bases, with 17 bases between them. CDR1 and CDR2 (germline): MDHEN, SYDVKM. The length of the CDR3 is 17 residues. The CDR3: CASSLWSTGGLNNEQFF. DNA for the CDR3: TGTGCCAGCAGTTTATGGAGTACAGGTGGGCTCAACAATGAGCAGTTCTTC.

The chain has TRBV2 and TRBJ2-3, with D uncertain. Between the trimmed V and J ends, which lost 6 bases and 6 bases, there was a span of 16 bases. CDR1 SNHLY and CDR2 FYNNEI come from the germline V gene. The CDR3 is 14 amino acids. The CDR3 here is CASRVSQAPDTQYF. The DNA of the CDR3 is TGTGCCAGCAGGGTCTCTCAGGCTCCGGATACGCAGTATTTT.